In its sample, the clone carrying this T cell receptor (beta chain) was seen many times. Its matching antigen is unknown. The data were taken from a study of T cells in Graves' hyperthyroidism and ophthalmopathy. Study-level results: Blood shared most expanded thyroid clonotypes above 0.001.

The CDR3 is 16 residues long. V was trimmed by 6 bases and J by 2 bases, leaving 20 bases between them. The germline V gene has CDR1 MNHNS and CDR2 SASEGT. Template material for amplifying TCR beta CDR3 regions consisted of RNA transcripts. The primer set for the first-round RT-PCR of the TCR CDR3 was HTBI. Each CDR3 protein is one row after TCRdb ran MiXCR on the multiplex PCR reads. This table has around 260,000 distinct CDR3 sequences, around a quarter appearing once. The sequenced sample consisted of blood. This sequence joins TRBV6-1 and TRBJ2-7; D may match TRBD1 or TRBD2 (5 bases each). The TCR originated in a man in his forties with Graves' hyperthyroidism that later progressed to Graves' ophthalmopathy. CDR3 residues: CASRVNLGTETYEQYF. The DNA for the CDR3 is TGTGCCAGCAGAGTTAACCTAGGGACGGAGACCTACGAGCAGTACTTC.